This T cell receptor (beta chain) was captured in a study of cytomegalovirus exposure and HLA in healthy donors. As for the study in general: The same platform was used for the 100 to 150 validation repertoires and the approximately 670 first-cohort repertoires, a later analysis reported. Study-level results: Researchers counted 150 to 200 TCR beta chains as cytomegalovirus-associated.

The V end was cut by 2 bases, the J end by 4 bases, with 17 bases between. Germline V CDR1 and CDR2: LNHDA, SQIVND (reference sequence). The CDR3 has 16 residues. Separate from the 666-subject first cohort, the roughly 120-subject validation cohort was the one that the donors belonged to. This clone has just a few counts. No antigen is known for it. The protocol was immunoSEQ multiplex PCR, while the TCRdb copy is restricted to in-frame clones and leaves out a portion. The repertoire holds about 160,000 clones, roughly 80% seen once, with around 2.4% in the top ten. The gene calls are TRBV19 and TRBJ2-5, with a tentative D call TRBD2 (5 bases). The specimen sequenced was PBMCs. The clonotype originates from a young man in good health and CMV-seropositive. The CDR3 DNA sequence: TGTGCCAGTAGTATACCACGGGGTTTCGGACGAGAGACCCAGTACTTC. This encodes CASSIPRGFGRETQYF.